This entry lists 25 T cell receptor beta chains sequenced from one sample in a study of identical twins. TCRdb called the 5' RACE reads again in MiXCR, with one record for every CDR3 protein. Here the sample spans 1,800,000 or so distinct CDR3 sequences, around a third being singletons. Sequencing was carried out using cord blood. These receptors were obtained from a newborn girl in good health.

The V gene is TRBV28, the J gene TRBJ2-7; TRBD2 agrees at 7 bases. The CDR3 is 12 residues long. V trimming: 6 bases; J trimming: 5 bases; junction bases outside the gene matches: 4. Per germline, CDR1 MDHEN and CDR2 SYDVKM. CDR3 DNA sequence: TGTGCCAGCAGCGGGGGGTTGAACGAGCAGTACTTC. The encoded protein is CASSGGLNEQYF.

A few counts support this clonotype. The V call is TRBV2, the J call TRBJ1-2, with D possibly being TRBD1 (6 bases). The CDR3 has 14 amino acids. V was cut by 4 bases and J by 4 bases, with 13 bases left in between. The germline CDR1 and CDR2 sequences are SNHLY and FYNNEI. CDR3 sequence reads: CASSADRPPYGYTF. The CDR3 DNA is TGTGCCAGCAGTGCCGACAGGCCTCCCTATGGCTACACCTTC. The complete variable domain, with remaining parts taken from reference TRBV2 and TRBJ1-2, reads EPEVTQTPSHQVTQMGQEVILRCVPISNHLYFYWYRQILGQKVEFLVSFYNNEISEKSEIFDDQFSVERPDGSNFTLKIRSTKLEDSAMYFCASSADRPPYGYTFGSGTRLTVV.

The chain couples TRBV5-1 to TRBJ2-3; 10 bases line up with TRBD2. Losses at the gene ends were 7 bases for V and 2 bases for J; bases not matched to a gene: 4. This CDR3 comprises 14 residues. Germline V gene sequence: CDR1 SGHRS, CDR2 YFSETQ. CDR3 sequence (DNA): TGCGCCAGCGTAGCGGGAGGACCCACAGATACGCAGTATTTT. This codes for CASVAGGPTDTQYF.

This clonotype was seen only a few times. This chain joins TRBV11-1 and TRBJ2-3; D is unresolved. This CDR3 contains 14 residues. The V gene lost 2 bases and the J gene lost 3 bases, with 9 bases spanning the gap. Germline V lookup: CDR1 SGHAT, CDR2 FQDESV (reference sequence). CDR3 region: CASSLFLETDTQYF. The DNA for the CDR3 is TGTGCCAGCAGCTTATTCCTAGAAACAGATACGCAGTATTTT.

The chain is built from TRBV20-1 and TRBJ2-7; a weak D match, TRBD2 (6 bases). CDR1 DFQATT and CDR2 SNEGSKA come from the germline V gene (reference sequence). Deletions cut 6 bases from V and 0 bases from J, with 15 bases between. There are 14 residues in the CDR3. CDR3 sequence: CSAHPGRGSYEQYF. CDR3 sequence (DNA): TGCAGTGCCCATCCAGGGCGGGGCTCCTACGAGCAGTACTTC.

The CDR3 bases are TGCAGTGCTAGTCCCGGGACAATAGCAGCAGATACGCAGTATTTT. Translated, it gives CSASPGTIAADTQYF. The V gene is TRBV20-1, the J gene TRBJ2-3, with TRBD1 as a possible D gene (6 bases). This CDR3 region has 15 residues. The germline V gene encodes CDR1 DFQATT and CDR2 SNEGSKA (reference sequence). V lost 3 bases and J 4 bases, leaving 17 bases between the germline ends.

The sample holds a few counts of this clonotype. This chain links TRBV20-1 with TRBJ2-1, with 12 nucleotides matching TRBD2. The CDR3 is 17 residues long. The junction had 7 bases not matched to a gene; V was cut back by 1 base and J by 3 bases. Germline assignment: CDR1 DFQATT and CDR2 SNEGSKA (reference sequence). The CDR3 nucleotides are TGCAGTGCTAGAGGGTCTAGCGGGAGGGCCCTCTACAATGAGCAGTTCTTC. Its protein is CSARGSSGRALYNEQFF.

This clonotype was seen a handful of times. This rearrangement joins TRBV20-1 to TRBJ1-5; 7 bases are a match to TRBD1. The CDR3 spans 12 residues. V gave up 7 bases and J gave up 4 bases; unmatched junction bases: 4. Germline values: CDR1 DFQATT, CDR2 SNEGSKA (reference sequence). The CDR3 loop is CSVYRGNQPQHF. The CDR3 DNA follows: TGCAGTGTCTACAGGGGAAATCAGCCCCAGCATTTT.

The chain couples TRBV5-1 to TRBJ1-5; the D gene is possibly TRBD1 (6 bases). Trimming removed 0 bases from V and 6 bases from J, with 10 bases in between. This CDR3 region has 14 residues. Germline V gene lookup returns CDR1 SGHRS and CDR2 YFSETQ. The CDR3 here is CASSLAAGAQPQHF. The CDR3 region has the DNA TGCGCCAGCAGCTTGGCCGCGGGGGCTCAGCCCCAGCATTTT.

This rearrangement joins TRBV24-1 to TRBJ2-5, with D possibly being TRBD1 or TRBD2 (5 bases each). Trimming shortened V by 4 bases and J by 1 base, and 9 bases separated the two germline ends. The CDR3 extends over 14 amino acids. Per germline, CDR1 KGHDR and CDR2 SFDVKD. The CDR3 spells CATSDPGAQETQYF. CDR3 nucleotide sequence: TGTGCCACCAGTGACCCCGGGGCCCAAGAGACCCAGTACTTC.

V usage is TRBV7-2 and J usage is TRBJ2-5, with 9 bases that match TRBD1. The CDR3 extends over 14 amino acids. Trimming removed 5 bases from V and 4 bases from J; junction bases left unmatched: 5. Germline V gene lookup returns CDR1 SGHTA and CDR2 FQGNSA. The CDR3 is CASSAWGQGETQYF. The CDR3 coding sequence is TGTGCCAGCAGCGCCTGGGGACAGGGAGAGACCCAGTACTTC.

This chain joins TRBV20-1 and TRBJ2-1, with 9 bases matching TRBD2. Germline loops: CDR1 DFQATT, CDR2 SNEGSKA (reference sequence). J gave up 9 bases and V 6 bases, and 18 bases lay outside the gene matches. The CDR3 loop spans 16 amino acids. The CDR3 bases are TGCAGTGCCAACCCATTGGCGGGGGGGCCAAACAGTGAGCAGTTCTTC. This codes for CSANPLAGGPNSEQFF.

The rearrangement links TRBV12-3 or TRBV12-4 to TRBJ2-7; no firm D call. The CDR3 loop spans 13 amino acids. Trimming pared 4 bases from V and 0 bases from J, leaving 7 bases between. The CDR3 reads CASSYARSYEQYF. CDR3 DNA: TGTGCCAGCAGTTATGCCCGCTCCTACGAGCAGTACTTC.

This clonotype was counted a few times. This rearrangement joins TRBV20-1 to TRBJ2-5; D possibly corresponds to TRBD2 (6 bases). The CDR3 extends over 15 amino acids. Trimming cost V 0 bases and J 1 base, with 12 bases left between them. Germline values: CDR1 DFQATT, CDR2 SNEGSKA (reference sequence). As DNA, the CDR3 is TGCAGTGCTAGAGAGGGTCTAGCGCGCCAAGAGACCCAGTACTTC. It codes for CSAREGLARQETQYF.

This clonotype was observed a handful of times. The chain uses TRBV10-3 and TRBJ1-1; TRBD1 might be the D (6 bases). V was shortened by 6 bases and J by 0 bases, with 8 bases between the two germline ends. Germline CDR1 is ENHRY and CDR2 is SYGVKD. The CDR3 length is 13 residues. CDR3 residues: CAIRNRVNTEAFF. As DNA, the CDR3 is TGTGCCATCAGGAACAGGGTGAACACTGAAGCTTTCTTT.

In nucleotides, the CDR3 is TGTGCCAGCAGTGAATACCTCGCGGTAACCGGGGAGCTGTTTTTT. Translated, it gives CASSEYLAVTGELFF. This chain links TRBV6-1 with TRBJ2-2; D unresolved. The germline CDR1 and CDR2 sequences are MNHNS and SASEGT. CDR3 length equals 15 residues. V was cut by 2 bases and J by 5 bases, with 12 bases left in between.

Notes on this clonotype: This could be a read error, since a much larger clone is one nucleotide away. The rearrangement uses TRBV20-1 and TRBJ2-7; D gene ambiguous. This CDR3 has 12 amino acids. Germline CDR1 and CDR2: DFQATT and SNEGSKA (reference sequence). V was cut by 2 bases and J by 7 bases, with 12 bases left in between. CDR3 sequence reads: CSARLSYNEQYF. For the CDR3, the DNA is TGCAGTGCTAGACTCTCCTACAATGAGCAGTACTTC.

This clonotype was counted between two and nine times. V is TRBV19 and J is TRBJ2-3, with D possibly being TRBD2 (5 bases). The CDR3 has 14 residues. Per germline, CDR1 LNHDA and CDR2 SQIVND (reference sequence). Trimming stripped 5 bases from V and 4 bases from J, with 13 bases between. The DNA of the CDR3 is TGTGCCAGTAGTGCCCCGCGGGCCCCAGATACGCAGTATTTT. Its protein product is CASSAPRAPDTQYF.

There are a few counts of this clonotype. CDR3 sequence (DNA): TGCAGTGCTAGGAATCCTAAGGGGGGGTATAGCAATCAGCCCCAGCATTTT. It translates to CSARNPKGGYSNQPQHF. V is TRBV20-1 and J is TRBJ1-5; maybe TRBD1 (6 bases). This CDR3 has 17 amino acids. The V gene lost 3 bases and the J gene lost 0 bases, with 18 bases spanning the gap. Germline CDR1 DFQATT, CDR2 SNEGSKA (reference sequence).

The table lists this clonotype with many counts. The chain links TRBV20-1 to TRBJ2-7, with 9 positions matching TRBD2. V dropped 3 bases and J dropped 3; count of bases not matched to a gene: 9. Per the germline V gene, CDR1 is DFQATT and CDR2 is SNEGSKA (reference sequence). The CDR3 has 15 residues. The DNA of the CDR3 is TGCAGTGCTAGTACTGTGACTAGCGGAATCTACGAGCAGTACTTC. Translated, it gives CSASTVTSGIYEQYF.

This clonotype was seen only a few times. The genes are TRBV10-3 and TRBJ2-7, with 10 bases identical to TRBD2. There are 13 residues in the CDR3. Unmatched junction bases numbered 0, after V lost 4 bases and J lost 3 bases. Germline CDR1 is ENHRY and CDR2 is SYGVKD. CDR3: CAISASGGYEQYF. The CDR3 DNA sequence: TGTGCCATCAGTGCTAGCGGGGGCTACGAGCAGTACTTC.

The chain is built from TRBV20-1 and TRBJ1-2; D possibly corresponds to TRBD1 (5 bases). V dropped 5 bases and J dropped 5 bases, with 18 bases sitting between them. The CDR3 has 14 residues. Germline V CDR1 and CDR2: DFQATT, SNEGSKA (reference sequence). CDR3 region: CSAVPRDGGYGYTF. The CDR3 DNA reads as TGCAGTGCTGTTCCACGGGACGGGGGTTATGGCTACACCTTC.

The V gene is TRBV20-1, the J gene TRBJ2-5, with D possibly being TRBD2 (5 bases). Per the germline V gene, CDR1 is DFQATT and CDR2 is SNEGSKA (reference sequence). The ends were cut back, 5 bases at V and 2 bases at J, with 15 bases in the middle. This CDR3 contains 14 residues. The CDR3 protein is CSAYPFKRQETQYF. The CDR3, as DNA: TGCAGTGCTTACCCCTTCAAGCGGCAAGAGACCCAGTACTTC.

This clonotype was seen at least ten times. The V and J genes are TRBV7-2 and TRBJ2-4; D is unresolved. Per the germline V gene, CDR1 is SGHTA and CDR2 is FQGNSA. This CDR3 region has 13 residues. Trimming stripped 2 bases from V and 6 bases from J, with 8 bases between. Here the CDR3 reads CASSLMVPNIQYF. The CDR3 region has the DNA TGTGCCAGCAGCTTAATGGTGCCAAACATTCAGTACTTC.

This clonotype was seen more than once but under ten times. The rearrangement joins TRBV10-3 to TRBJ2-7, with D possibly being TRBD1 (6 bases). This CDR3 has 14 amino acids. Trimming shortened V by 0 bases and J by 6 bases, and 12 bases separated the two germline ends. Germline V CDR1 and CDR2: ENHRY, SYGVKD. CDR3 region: CAISESWTASEQYF. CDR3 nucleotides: TGTGCCATCAGTGAGTCGTGGACAGCCTCCGAGCAGTACTTC.